Shown below are 14 T cell receptor beta chains from a single sample sequenced in a study of T cell changes during pregnancy in multiple sclerosis. The protocol was immunoSEQ multiplex PCR, while the TCRdb copy is restricted to in-frame clones and leaves out a portion. The sample records about 40,000 clones, about 95% being singletons. This specimen was peripheral blood, taken in the third trimester of pregnancy. These receptors came from a female donor with multiple sclerosis, enrolled in a pregnancy study.

For this clone: Compared with germline, one end of the junction differs, possibly owing to a read error. This chain connects TRBV11-2 to TRBJ1-1, with 7 bases that match TRBD1. Germline assignment: CDR1 SGHAT and CDR2 FQNNGV. This CDR3 region has 14 residues. DNA for the CDR3: TGTGCCAGCAGCTTAGATAGGGACAGCACTGGAGCTTTCTTT. Its protein is CASSLDRDSTGAFF.

This chain uses TRBV27 with TRBJ2-5; 8 nucleotides line up with TRBD1. CDR3 length equals 14 residues. Germline CDR1 MNHEY, CDR2 SMNVEV (reference sequence). V dropped 10 bases and J dropped 2; count of bases not matched to a gene: 9. This chain's CDR3 is CATRPGQVQETQYF. In DNA, the CDR3 is TGTGCCACCCGGCCGGGACAGGTACAAGAGACCCAGTACTTC.

The chain combines TRBV9 with TRBJ2-1; 10 bases are a match to TRBD2. CDR1 is SGDLS and CDR2 is YYNGEE in the germline V gene. CDR3 length: 16 amino acids. Trimming took 0 bases from V and 3 from J; bases not matched to a gene: 3. The CDR3 DNA sequence: TGTGCCAGCAGCGTAGAAGCGGGGGGGTTCTACAATGAGCAGTTCTTC. It codes for CASSVEAGGFYNEQFF.

The genes are TRBV27 and TRBJ2-1; D is uncertain. Germline values: CDR1 MNHEY, CDR2 SMNVEV (reference sequence). V was cut by 5 bases and J by 2 bases, with 13 bases left in between. The CDR3 length is 15 residues. The CDR3 DNA is TGTGCCAGCAGTAGAAGCGCAGACCCCTACAATGAGCAGTTCTTC. Its translation is CASSRSADPYNEQFF.

The rearrangement links TRBV27 to TRBJ1-4; perhaps TRBD1 as D (5 bases). The CDR3 is 14 residues long. The V gene lost 6 bases and the J gene lost 8 bases, with 16 bases spanning the gap. The germline V gene encodes CDR1 MNHEY and CDR2 SMNVEV (reference sequence). The CDR3: CASRGAGVGEKLFF. The CDR3 nucleotides are TGTGCCAGCAGAGGGGCGGGGGTAGGCGAAAAACTGTTTTTT.

The CDR3 loop is CASSYLGTDTDTQYF. The CDR3 nucleotides are TGTGCCAGCAGTTACCTCGGAACAGACACAGATACGCAGTATTTT. V usage is TRBV6-5 and J usage is TRBJ2-3; no firm D call. This CDR3 has 15 amino acids. Germline V gives CDR1 MNHEY, CDR2 SVGAGI. The germline V and J ends were trimmed by 2 bases and 2 bases, with 11 bases remaining between them.

The CDR3 bases are TGTGCCAGCAGCTCGGGGACTAGCGGACAAGAGACCCAGTACTTC. Translation: CASSSGTSGQETQYF. V usage is TRBV5-8 and J usage is TRBJ2-5, with 11 bases fitting TRBD2. With 3 bases clipped from V and 2 bases from J, the junction kept 3 bases outside the gene matches. Germline V lookup: CDR1 SGHTS, CDR2 YDEGEE. The CDR3 runs 15 residues. Looking up the rest from reference TRBV5-8 and TRBJ2-5 gives the full variable domain: EAGVTQSPTHLIKTRGQQATLRCSPISGHTSVYWYQQALGLGLQFLLWYDEGEERNRGNFPPRFSGRQFPNYSSELNVNALELEDSALYLCASSSGTSGQETQYFGPGTRLLVL.

The rearrangement joins TRBV18 to TRBJ2-3; D gene uncertain. The V gene's germline CDR1 is KGHSH and CDR2 LQKENI. Trimming removed 3 bases from V and 0 bases from J, with 4 bases in between. This CDR3 spans 13 amino acids. CDR3 region: CASSPSSTDTQYF. Here the CDR3 DNA reads TGTGCCAGCTCACCCTCTAGCACAGATACGCAGTATTTT.

The rearrangement links TRBV7-8 to TRBJ2-5; a weak D match, TRBD1 (5 bases). Deletions cut 3 bases from V and 5 bases from J, with 13 bases between. This CDR3 comprises 14 residues. Germline V gives CDR1 SGHVS, CDR2 FQNEAQ. CDR3 region: CASSFQGIRETQYF. CDR3 in DNA: TGTGCCAGCAGCTTTCAGGGTATTAGGGAGACCCAGTACTTC.

This clone was counted once. The V call is TRBV6-1, the J call TRBJ1-5; tentative D call: TRBD1 (5 bases). CDR1 and CDR2 (germline): MNHNS, SASEGT. Trimming took off 8 bases at V and 4 bases at J, with 15 bases between the two ends. This CDR3 comprises 14 residues. CDR3 amino acids: CASGYLRGNQPQHF. The CDR3 nucleotides read TGTGCCAGCGGATACCTTAGGGGTAATCAGCCCCAGCATTTT.

The chain recombines TRBV5-6 with TRBJ2-3; TRBD2 matches at 8 bases. The CDR3 spans 15 residues. Per germline, CDR1 SGHDT and CDR2 YYEEEE. The V segment lost 0 bases and the J segment 5 bases; nucleotides outside the gene matches: 5. CDR3 in amino acids: CASSLASGTRDTQYF. CDR3 nucleotide sequence: TGTGCCAGCAGCTTGGCCTCCGGGACTAGAGATACGCAGTATTTT.

The genes are TRBV6-1 and TRBJ1-5; perhaps TRBD1 as D (6 bases). The CDR3 covers 14 residues. Germline V gene sequence: CDR1 MNHNS, CDR2 SASEGT. V lost 3 bases and J lost 7, with 13 bases in between. CDR3 in amino acids: CASSEGGLRQPQHF. The CDR3 DNA follows: TGTGCCAGCAGTGAGGGGGGGCTGAGGCAGCCCCAGCATTTT.

This rearrangement joins TRBV5-1 to TRBJ2-2; perhaps TRBD1 as D (6 bases). This CDR3 is 15 amino acids long. The V end was cut by 4 bases, the J end by 3 bases, with 13 bases between. Germline V gene lookup returns CDR1 SGHRS and CDR2 YFSETQ. The CDR3 DNA is TGCGCCAGCAGCACGGACAGCTTATACACCGGGGAGCTGTTTTTT. It encodes CASSTDSLYTGELFF.

The chain recombines TRBV27 with TRBJ2-7, with 9 bases matching TRBD2. CDR3 size: 14 residues. Germline V CDR1 and CDR2: MNHEY, SMNVEV (reference sequence). The ends lost 5 bases at V and 3 bases at J; junction bases unmatched: 5. The CDR3 DNA is TGTGCCAGCAGTCTACTAGCGGGTAACTACGAGCAGTACTTC. Translating it yields CASSLLAGNYEQYF.